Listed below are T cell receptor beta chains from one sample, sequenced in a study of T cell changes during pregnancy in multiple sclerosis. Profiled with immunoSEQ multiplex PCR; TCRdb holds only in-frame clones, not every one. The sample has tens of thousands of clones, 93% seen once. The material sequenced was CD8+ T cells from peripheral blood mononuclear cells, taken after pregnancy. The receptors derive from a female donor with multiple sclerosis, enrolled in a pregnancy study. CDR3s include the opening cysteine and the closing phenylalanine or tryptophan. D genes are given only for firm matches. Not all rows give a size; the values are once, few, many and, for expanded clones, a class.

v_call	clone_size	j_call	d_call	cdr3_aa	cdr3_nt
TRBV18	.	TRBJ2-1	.	CASSNQGYNEQFF	TGTGCCAGCTCAAACCAGGGGTACAATGAGCAGTTCTTC
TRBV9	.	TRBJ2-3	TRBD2	CASSPRLAGGTDTQYF	TGTGCCAGCAGCCCTAGACTAGCGGGGGGCACAGATACGCAGTATTTT
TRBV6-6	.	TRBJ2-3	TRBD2	CASRQTGTSAPDTQYF	TGTGCCAGCAGGCAAACCGGGACTAGCGCTCCAGATACGCAGTATTTT
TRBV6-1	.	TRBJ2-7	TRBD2	CASSDGVGLAGYEQYF	TGTGCCAGCAGTGATGGGGTCGGACTAGCTGGCTACGAGCAGTACTTC
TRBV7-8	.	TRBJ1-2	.	CASSYEGADLLGSYGYTF	TGTGCCAGCAGCTACGAAGGAGCGGACCTCCTCGGTTCCTATGGCTACACCTTC
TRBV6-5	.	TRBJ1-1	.	CASSFFQGSEAFF	TGTGCCAGCAGTTTTTTCCAGGGTTCTGAAGCTTTCTTT
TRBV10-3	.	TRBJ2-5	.	CAISDQGEETQYF	TGTGCCATCAGCGATCAGGGCGAGGAGACCCAGTACTTC
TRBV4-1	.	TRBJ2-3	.	CASSQENQVADTQYF	TGCGCCAGCAGCCAAGAAAACCAGGTGGCAGATACGCAGTATTTT
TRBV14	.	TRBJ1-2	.	CASSQEREAQRDGYTF	TGTGCCAGCAGCCAAGAGCGGGAGGCCCAACGAGATGGCTACACCTTC
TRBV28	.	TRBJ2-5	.	CASSFRTGGQGETQYF	TGTGCCAGCAGTTTTAGAACCGGAGGGCAAGGGGAGACCCAGTACTTC
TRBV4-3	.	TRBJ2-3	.	CASSRLGGRDTQYF	TGCGCCAGCAGCCGGCTTGGAGGGCGAGATACGCAGTATTTT
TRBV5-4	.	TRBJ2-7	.	CASSFRDSYEQYF	TGTGCCAGCAGCTTCCGGGATAGCTACGAGCAGTACTTC
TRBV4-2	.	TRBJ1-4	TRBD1	CASSHGTGEAEKLFF	TGTGCCAGCAGCCACGGGACAGGGGAGGCTGAAAAACTGTTTTTT
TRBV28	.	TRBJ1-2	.	CASSLSSWYGYTF	TGTGCCAGCAGTTTAAGCTCTTGGTATGGCTACACCTTC
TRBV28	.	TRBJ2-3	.	CASSFRLTDTQYF	TGTGCCAGCAGTTTTCGACTCACAGATACGCAGTATTTT
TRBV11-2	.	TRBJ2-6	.	CASSDKGSTGANVLTF	TGTGCCAGCTCCGACAAAGGATCAACTGGGGCCAACGTCCTGACTTTC
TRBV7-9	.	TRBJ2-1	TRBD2	CASSFSTSGAYLPEQFF	TGTGCCAGCAGCTTTTCCACTAGCGGGGCGTACCTACCTGAGCAGTTCTTC
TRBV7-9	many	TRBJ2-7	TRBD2	CASSPPYAGVGSYEQYF	TGTGCCAGCAGCCCTCCCTACGCGGGAGTTGGGTCCTACGAGCAGTACTTC